A selection of T cell receptor beta chains follows, all from one sample in a study of shared clonotypes between healthy human individuals. The method was immunoSEQ multiplex PCR; TCRdb's version includes in-frame clones alone and lacks a portion of them. The profile shows roughly 2.2 million clones, just over 90% of them singletons. The sample was naive CD4+ T cells from PBMCs. These receptors were taken from a man in his late teens or twenties in good health. Some clones in this sample may be carry-over from other donors' samples. The CDR3 runs from the conserved cysteine through the conserved F or W. The order of the fields is clone size, V gene, CDR3 protein. Rows give clone size only sometimes, using once, few, many, or a class for an expanded clone.

once,TRBV4-1,CASSHSTSGSTDTQYF
few,TRBV30,CAWRDRGNQPQHF
once,TRBV18,CASSPREDTEAFF
NA,TRBV6-1,CAIRGYSGANVLTF
NA,TRBV10-3,CAVGEEGYEQYF
NA,TRBV14,CASSPQKQETQYF
NA,TRBV18,CASSPLGGTEAFF
NA,TRBV30,CAWSGSAGAGANVLTF
NA,TRBV7-9,CASSPLAGGRIDTQYF
NA,TRBV10-3,CAISEWRWTEAFF
NA,TRBV9,CASSFQALDEKLFF
once,TRBV5-1,CASSLTLAGESTGELFF
NA,TRBV7-3,CASSLVPMVLLAVSWQYF
NA,TRBV9,CASSALPGTGFGDEQFF
NA,TRBV11-1,CASSAGRTYEQYF
NA,TRBV5-4,CASSSVQGGSTEAFF